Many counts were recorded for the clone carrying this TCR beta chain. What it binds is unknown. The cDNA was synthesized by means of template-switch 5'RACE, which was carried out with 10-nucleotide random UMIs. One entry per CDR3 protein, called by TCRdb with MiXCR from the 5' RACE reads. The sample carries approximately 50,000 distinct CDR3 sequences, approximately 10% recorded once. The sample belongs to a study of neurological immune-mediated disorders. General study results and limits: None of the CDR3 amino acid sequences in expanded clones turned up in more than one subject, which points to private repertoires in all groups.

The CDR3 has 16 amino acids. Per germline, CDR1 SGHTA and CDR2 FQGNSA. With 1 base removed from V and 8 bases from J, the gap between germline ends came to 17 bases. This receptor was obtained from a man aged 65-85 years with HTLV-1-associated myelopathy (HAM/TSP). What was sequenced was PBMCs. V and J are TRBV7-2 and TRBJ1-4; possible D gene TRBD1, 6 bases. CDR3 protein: CASSLGGVGQFEKLFF. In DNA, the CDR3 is TGTGCCAGCAGCTTAGGGGGCGTTGGACAGTTCGAAAAACTGTTTTTT.